These T cell receptor beta chains were read from a single sample in a study of Ad26.COV2.S vaccination and SARS-CoV-2 variants. The repertoire was sequenced with immunoSEQ multiplex PCR; TCRdb's copy has only in-frame clones and lacks some. The sample shows about 350,000 clones, about 87% of them seen only once. The sample in question was peripheral blood, obtained in a trial of Ad26.COV2.S vaccine versus placebo. These receptors originate from a person between 18 and 65 years old who received the Ad26.COV2.S COVID-19 vaccine or a placebo. Each CDR3 is given with its conserved first and last residue. The D gene is left open where the match is weak. A clone size is listed for some rows: how often the clone was seen (once, few, many), or a class if it is expanded.

clone size	V gene	J gene	D gene	CDR3 DNA	CDR3 protein
.	TRBV19	TRBJ2-2	.	TGTGCCAGTAGGGGGACATATAACACCGGGGAGCTGTTTTTT	CASRGTYNTGELFF
.	TRBV4-2	TRBJ2-2	TRBD2	TGTGCCAGCAGCCAAAGGGCTGGGCTAGCGGGGGGCACCGGGGAGCTGTTTTTT	CASSQRAGLAGGTGELFF
few	TRBV19	TRBJ2-2	TRBD1	TGTGCCAGTAGTAGGACAGGGGGGGGCACCGGGGAGCTGTTTTTT	CASSRTGGGTGELFF
.	TRBV4-2	TRBJ2-4	.	TGTGCCAGCAGCCAAGTCTCGCCCCAAAACATTCAGTACTTC	CASSQVSPQNIQYF
.	TRBV7-9	TRBJ1-5	TRBD1	TGTGCCAGCAGCTCAATAGGGACAGGCGGAAATCAGCCCCAGCATTTT	CASSSIGTGGNQPQHF
.	TRBV7-8	TRBJ1-5	.	TGTGCCAGCAGCTTAGCCAGCAATCAGCCCCAGCATTTT	CASSLASNQPQHF
.	TRBV7-2	TRBJ2-1	.	TGTGCCAGCAGCTCAACAGGGTTGGATGAGCAGTTCTTC	CASSSTGLDEQFF
once	TRBV5-1	TRBJ2-1	.	TGCGCCAGCGGGGGCGGGGGTTTTGTTTCTTCGTACAATGAGCAGTTCTTC	CASGGGGFVSSYNEQFF
.	TRBV7-2	TRBJ2-7	TRBD1	TGTGCCAGCAGCTTAACAGGGGGCGTTCCCGAGCAGTACTTC	CASSLTGGVPEQYF
once	TRBV5-1	TRBJ1-6	.	TGCGCCAGCAGCGGTTCCGGACGGCAAAATTCACCCCTCCACTTT	CASSGSGRQNSPLHF
.	TRBV3-1/TRBV3-2	TRBJ2-3	.	TGTGCCAGCAGCCACTCCGGAATGGATACGCAGTATTTT	CASSHSGMDTQYF
.	TRBV5-6	TRBJ1-1	.	TGTGCCAGCAGTTTGGATGGGAGGGCTGAAGCTTTCTTT	CASSLDGRAEAFF
.	TRBV18	TRBJ1-6	.	TGTGCCAGCTCACCACGGTCAGAAGCAAATTCACCCCTCCACTTT	CASSPRSEANSPLHF
.	TRBV9	TRBJ2-2	.	TGTGCCAGCGTAGGCGGGAACCCGGGCGGGGAGCTGTTTTTT	CASVGGNPGGELFF
.	TRBV21-1	TRBJ2-7	.	TGTGCGAGCTTTTTGGGAGGCTACTACGAGCAGTACTTC	CASFLGGYYEQYF
.	TRBV2	TRBJ2-7	TRBD1	TGTGCCAGCCACCCCGGGACAGGCTACGAGCAGTACTTC	CASHPGTGYEQYF
.	TRBV7-9	TRBJ1-1	.	TGTGCCAGCAGCTTAGAAGGACAATTGAACACTGAAGCTTTCTTT	CASSLEGQLNTEAFF
.	TRBV28	TRBJ1-2	.	TGTGCCAGCAGTTTAGGGGCATCAGACTATGGCTACACCTTC	CASSLGASDYGYTF
.	TRBV10-3	TRBJ2-7	.	TGTGCCATCAGTGATACCCCCAGTGGGGGGGGGCGGGACGAGCAGTACTTC	CAISDTPSGGGRDEQYF
.	TRBV7-9	TRBJ2-2	TRBD2	TGTGCCAGCAGCTTCGAAGCGGGAGTGACGAACACCGGGGAGCTGTTTTTT	CASSFEAGVTNTGELFF
.	TRBV7-3	TRBJ1-6	.	TGTGCCAGCAGCTTAAATCGGCTTGGGAGGGGTAATTCACCCCTCCACTTT	CASSLNRLGRGNSPLHF
.	TRBV4-3	TRBJ2-5	.	TGCGCCAGCAGCCAAGAGTGGAGACAAGAGACCCAGTACTTC	CASSQEWRQETQYF
.	TRBV6-2/TRBV6-3	TRBJ2-7	.	TGTGCCAGCAGTTACAAGGAAATCTACGAGCAGTACTTC	CASSYKEIYEQYF
.	TRBV7-9	TRBJ1-1	.	TGTGCCAGCAGCCCTACCGGGGGGGCGGTTGGCACTGAAGCTTTCTTT	CASSPTGGAVGTEAFF
.	TRBV6-1	TRBJ1-3	TRBD1	TGTGCCAGCAGGACAGGGGTAAAATCCGGAAACACCATATATTTT	CASRTGVKSGNTIYF
.	TRBV7-9	TRBJ2-5	TRBD1	TGTGCCAGCAGCTCACCGGGACAGGGGAAAGAGACCCAGTACTTC	CASSSPGQGKETQYF
.	TRBV7-3	TRBJ2-1	.	TGTGCCAGCAGCTTACCACCCCGGACTTACAACAATGAGCAGTTCTTC	CASSLPPRTYNNEQFF
once	TRBV30	TRBJ2-4	.	TGTGCCTGGACCGGGGATGCCAAAAACATTCAGTACTTC	CAWTGDAKNIQYF
.	TRBV7-9	TRBJ2-7	TRBD2	TGTGCCAGCAGCGCCGATGACTCCGGGGGGGAGCAGTACTTC	CASSADDSGGEQYF
.	TRBV7-2	TRBJ1-2	.	TGTGCCACCACAATAGACAGGCAATATGGCTACACCTTC	CATTIDRQYGYTF
.	TRBV7-2	TRBJ1-1	.	TGTGCCAGCAGCTTAGATCACCGGGCCATTGAAGCTTTCTTT	CASSLDHRAIEAFF
.	TRBV28	TRBJ1-1	.	TGTGCCAGCAGTTTATTACCAGAAAACACTGAAGCTTTCTTT	CASSLLPENTEAFF